This TCR beta chain was observed in a study of tumor and adjacent non-tumor tissue in lung cancer. Turning to this clonotype: An end of the junction does not agree with germline; a read error may underlie this.

The CDR3 length is 12 residues. From germline, CDR1 is SGHDN and CDR2 FVKESK. The template was RNA from unsorted bulk tissue. TCRbeta libraries were built with three rounds of nested PCR, modified from ARM-PCR. Each CDR3 protein gets one entry after TCRdb re-called the multiplex PCR reads with MiXCR. The table has 130,000 or so distinct CDR3 sequences, about 66% seen once. The TCR sequence derives from a man aged 25 to 45 with non-small cell lung cancer. This chain connects TRBV14 to TRBJ2-1; unclear D gene. The sequenced material came from lung tumor tissue. This CDR3 reads CAGSQPSGEQFF. DNA of the CDR3: TGTGCCGGCAGCCAACCGTCAGGCGAGCAGTTCTTC. Complete variable domain (other parts from reference TRBV14 and TRBJ2-1): EAGVTQFPSHSVIEKGQTVTLRCDPISGHDNLYWYRRVMGKEIKFLLHFVKESKQDESGMPNNRFLAERTGGTYSTLKVQPAELEDSGVYFCAGSQPSGEQFFGPGTRLTVL.